The rows below give T cell receptor beta chains drawn from one sample of a study of shared T cell receptors in the human thymus. Profiled with immunoSEQ multiplex PCR; TCRdb holds only in-frame clones, not every one. The sample includes hundreds of thousands of clones, roughly 90% seen only once; the top ten take 0.0095% to 0.013%. The same data also went into a second study, on human thymus T cells.

The sequencing input was thymocytes. The receptors originated from a boy under three years old with a congenital heart defect. Both conserved end residues are part of each CDR3. The D gene is left open where the match is weak. Size is omitted from some rows. Given values are once, few, many or a class for expanded clones.

D gene: TRBD1
J gene: TRBJ2-3
CDR3 length: 17
clone size: once
V gene: TRBV27
CDR3 protein: CASSWDVPGTGTDTQYF
CDR3 DNA: TGTGCCAGCAGTTGGGACGTGCCCGGGACAGGGACAGATACGCAGTATTTT

D gene: NA
J gene: TRBJ2-7
CDR3 length: 18
clone size: NA
V gene: TRBV11-2
CDR3 protein: CASSLAAPPAESSYEQYF
CDR3 DNA: TGTGCCAGCAGCTTAGCTGCCCCCCCGGCGGAGTCCTCCTACGAGCAGTACTTC

D gene: TRBD2
J gene: TRBJ2-3
CDR3 length: 16
clone size: NA
V gene: TRBV12-5
CDR3 protein: CASGPILAGGTDTQYF
CDR3 DNA: TGTGCTAGTGGTCCGATACTAGCGGGAGGGACGGATACGCAGTATTTT

D gene: TRBD1
J gene: TRBJ2-6
CDR3 length: 17
clone size: once
V gene: TRBV27
CDR3 protein: CASTLTGFDSGANVLTF
CDR3 DNA: TGTGCCAGCACCTTGACAGGGTTTGACTCTGGGGCCAACGTCCTGACTTTC

D gene: TRBD2
J gene: TRBJ2-1
CDR3 length: 16
clone size: NA
V gene: TRBV19
CDR3 protein: CASRTESKSGNNEQFF
CDR3 DNA: TGTGCCAGTAGGACCGAATCGAAGAGCGGGAATAATGAGCAGTTCTTC

D gene: TRBD1
J gene: TRBJ2-5
CDR3 length: 14
clone size: NA
V gene: TRBV2
CDR3 protein: CASSGPGQPATQYF
CDR3 DNA: TGTGCCAGCAGTGGCCCGGGACAGCCGGCGACCCAGTACTTC

D gene: TRBD1
J gene: TRBJ2-7
CDR3 length: 18
clone size: NA
V gene: TRBV18
CDR3 protein: CASSPSGQGGFFSYEQYF
CDR3 DNA: TGTGCCAGCTCACCCTCGGGACAGGGGGGCTTTTTCTCCTACGAGCAGTACTTC

D gene: NA
J gene: TRBJ2-5
CDR3 length: 12
clone size: NA
V gene: TRBV29-1
CDR3 protein: CSVVVREETQYF
CDR3 DNA: TGCAGCGTTGTTGTCAGGGAAGAGACCCAGTACTTC

D gene: NA
J gene: TRBJ2-1
CDR3 length: 14
clone size: NA
V gene: TRBV7-9
CDR3 protein: CASSPGASRSEQFF
CDR3 DNA: TGTGCCAGCAGCCCAGGGGCCTCGCGGAGTGAGCAGTTCTTC

D gene: TRBD2
J gene: TRBJ2-1
CDR3 length: 18
clone size: NA
V gene: TRBV30
CDR3 protein: CAWKLEESGSGACNEQFF
CDR3 DNA: TGTGCCTGGAAACTCGAGGAATCAGGTAGCGGGGCCTGTAATGAGCAGTTCTTC

D gene: TRBD1
J gene: TRBJ2-1
CDR3 length: 16
clone size: NA
V gene: TRBV29-1
CDR3 protein: CSVDPRVGQGRNEQFF
CDR3 DNA: TGCAGCGTTGATCCGAGGGTGGGACAGGGGAGAAATGAGCAGTTCTTC

D gene: NA
J gene: TRBJ1-4
CDR3 length: 14
clone size: NA
V gene: TRBV28
CDR3 protein: CASSLGGANEKLFF
CDR3 DNA: TGTGCCAGCAGTTTAGGGGGCGCTAATGAAAAACTGTTTTTT

D gene: NA
J gene: TRBJ1-1
CDR3 length: 14
clone size: NA
V gene: TRBV12-5
CDR3 protein: CASGQGRARTEAFF
CDR3 DNA: TGTGCTAGTGGGCAGGGGAGGGCGCGGACTGAAGCTTTCTTT

D gene: TRBD2
J gene: TRBJ2-7
CDR3 length: 18
clone size: NA
V gene: TRBV27
CDR3 protein: CASSFLKPKREGRKEQYF
CDR3 DNA: TGTGCCAGCAGTTTTCTCAAACCTAAGCGGGAGGGCCGAAAGGAGCAGTACTTC

D gene: NA
J gene: TRBJ2-7
CDR3 length: 13
clone size: NA
V gene: TRBV30
CDR3 protein: CAWSKDRSYEQYF
CDR3 DNA: TGTGCCTGGAGCAAGGACAGATCCTACGAGCAGTACTTC

D gene: TRBD2
J gene: TRBJ2-1
CDR3 length: 14
clone size: NA
V gene: TRBV27
CDR3 protein: CASSLGRGSNEQFF
CDR3 DNA: TGTGCCAGCAGTCTCGGGAGGGGGTCCAATGAGCAGTTCTTC

D gene: NA
J gene: TRBJ2-7
CDR3 length: 13
clone size: few
V gene: TRBV10-3
CDR3 protein: CAISEAGLYEQYF
CDR3 DNA: TGTGCCATCAGTGAGGCAGGGCTATACGAGCAGTACTTC

D gene: NA
J gene: TRBJ1-1
CDR3 length: 14
clone size: NA
V gene: TRBV7-6
CDR3 protein: CASSQHTGCTEAFF
CDR3 DNA: TGTGCCAGCAGCCAACATACGGGGTGTACTGAAGCTTTCTTT

D gene: TRBD2
J gene: TRBJ2-7
CDR3 length: 15
clone size: NA
V gene: TRBV6-5
CDR3 protein: CASSYGSGSSYEQYF
CDR3 DNA: TGTGCCAGCAGTTATGGTAGCGGGAGCTCCTACGAGCAGTACTTC

D gene: NA
J gene: TRBJ2-1
CDR3 length: 16
clone size: NA
V gene: TRBV6-1
CDR3 protein: CASSEDLLWEFNEQFF
CDR3 DNA: TGTGCCAGCAGTGAAGATTTGCTCTGGGAGTTCAATGAGCAGTTCTTC

D gene: NA
J gene: TRBJ1-1
CDR3 length: 17
clone size: NA
V gene: TRBV9
CDR3 protein: CASSVGERGTPNTEAFF
CDR3 DNA: TGTGCCAGCAGCGTAGGGGAAAGGGGGACCCCTAACACTGAAGCTTTCTTT

D gene: NA
J gene: TRBJ2-4
CDR3 length: 16
clone size: once
V gene: TRBV2
CDR3 protein: CASSEVEAGARNIQYF
CDR3 DNA: TGTGCCAGCAGTGAAGTTGAGGCGGGGGCGAGAAACATTCAGTACTTC

D gene: NA
J gene: TRBJ1-1
CDR3 length: 10
clone size: NA
V gene: TRBV5-8
CDR3 protein: CASPSTEAFF
CDR3 DNA: TGTGCCAGCCCGTCCACTGAAGCTTTCTTT

D gene: NA
J gene: TRBJ1-2
CDR3 length: 15
clone size: NA
V gene: TRBV30
CDR3 protein: CAWTCRGGRDYGYTF
CDR3 DNA: TGTGCCTGGACCTGTAGGGGGGGGCGCGACTATGGCTACACCTTC

D gene: TRBD2
J gene: TRBJ2-1
CDR3 length: 18
clone size: NA
V gene: TRBV5-4
CDR3 protein: CASSFGSSGRSSYNEQFF
CDR3 DNA: TGTGCCAGCAGCTTTGGGAGTAGCGGGAGGAGCTCCTACAATGAGCAGTTCTTC

D gene: NA
J gene: TRBJ1-2
CDR3 length: 15
clone size: NA
V gene: TRBV11-2
CDR3 protein: CASSLGPGPTRGYTF
CDR3 DNA: TGTGCCAGCAGCTTAGGGCCGGGTCCCACTCGGGGCTACACCTTC

D gene: TRBD2
J gene: TRBJ2-7
CDR3 length: 18
clone size: NA
V gene: TRBV7-9
CDR3 protein: CASSLDGGASGINYEQYF
CDR3 DNA: TGTGCCAGCAGCTTAGATGGGGGGGCTAGCGGGATAAACTACGAGCAGTACTTC

D gene: TRBD2
J gene: TRBJ2-7
CDR3 length: 20
clone size: NA
V gene: TRBV4-3
CDR3 protein: CASSQEEGRASGTGYYEQYF
CDR3 DNA: TGCGCCAGCAGCCAAGAGGAGGGTCGGGCTAGCGGGACGGGTTACTACGAGCAGTACTTC

D gene: TRBD2
J gene: TRBJ2-7
CDR3 length: 15
clone size: NA
V gene: TRBV30
CDR3 protein: CAWSVRLAGPHEQYF
CDR3 DNA: TGTGCCTGGAGTGTAAGACTAGCGGGACCCCACGAGCAGTACTTC

D gene: TRBD1
J gene: TRBJ2-1
CDR3 length: 13
clone size: NA
V gene: TRBV4-1
CDR3 protein: CASSQDRQGNQFF
CDR3 DNA: TGCGCCAGCAGCCAAGATAGACAGGGCAATCAGTTCTTC

D gene: TRBD1
J gene: TRBJ2-4
CDR3 length: 11
clone size: once
V gene: TRBV19
CDR3 protein: CASSKQGPPHF
CDR3 DNA: TGTGCCAGTAGTAAACAGGGGCCCCCCCACTTC

D gene: TRBD1
J gene: TRBJ1-1
CDR3 length: 15
clone size: NA
V gene: TRBV13
CDR3 protein: CASSLGPTGATEAFF
CDR3 DNA: TGTGCCAGCAGCTTAGGCCCCACAGGGGCCACTGAAGCTTTCTTT

D gene: TRBD2
J gene: TRBJ2-3
CDR3 length: 15
clone size: NA
V gene: TRBV7-9
CDR3 protein: CAGSSEQAGRDTQYF
CDR3 DNA: TGTGCCGGCTCCTCGGAGCAAGCGGGAAGAGATACGCAGTATTTT

D gene: TRBD1
J gene: TRBJ2-3
CDR3 length: 16
clone size: few
V gene: TRBV7-2
CDR3 protein: CASSPTPGQGTDTQYF
CDR3 DNA: TGTGCCAGCAGCCCGACCCCGGGACAGGGGACAGATACGCAGTATTTT

D gene: TRBD1
J gene: TRBJ1-5
CDR3 length: 18
clone size: NA
V gene: TRBV12-5
CDR3 protein: CASGLTLDRVGSNQPQHF
CDR3 DNA: TGTGCTAGTGGTTTAACACTCGACAGGGTGGGAAGCAATCAGCCCCAGCATTTT

D gene: NA
J gene: TRBJ2-7
CDR3 length: 13
clone size: NA
V gene: TRBV28
CDR3 protein: CASSLLTPGEQYF
CDR3 DNA: TGTGCCAGCAGTTTATTAACCCCAGGCGAGCAGTACTTC

D gene: TRBD2
J gene: TRBJ2-1
CDR3 length: 13
clone size: NA
V gene: TRBV10-3
CDR3 protein: CAISPGLANEQFF
CDR3 DNA: TGTGCCATCAGTCCGGGACTAGCCAATGAGCAGTTCTTC

D gene: NA
J gene: TRBJ2-3
CDR3 length: 15
clone size: NA
V gene: TRBV5-4
CDR3 protein: CASSSPALGADTQYF
CDR3 DNA: TGTGCCAGCAGCTCCCCCGCCCTAGGGGCAGATACGCAGTATTTT

D gene: TRBD1
J gene: TRBJ2-7
CDR3 length: 15
clone size: NA
V gene: TRBV27
CDR3 protein: CASSPHGTAHYEQYF
CDR3 DNA: TGTGCCAGCAGTCCCCACGGGACAGCCCACTACGAGCAGTACTTC

D gene: NA
J gene: TRBJ1-5
CDR3 length: 15
clone size: NA
V gene: TRBV6-4
CDR3 protein: CASSDSREGNQPQHF
CDR3 DNA: TGTGCCAGCAGTGACTCGAGGGAGGGCAATCAGCCCCAGCATTTT

D gene: TRBD1
J gene: TRBJ1-2
CDR3 length: 14
clone size: NA
V gene: TRBV6-5
CDR3 protein: CASSRQGPNYGYTF
CDR3 DNA: TGTGCCAGCAGTCGACAGGGTCCAAACTATGGCTACACCTTC

D gene: TRBD2
J gene: TRBJ2-3
CDR3 length: 17
clone size: NA
V gene: TRBV15
CDR3 protein: CATEGTSGSRGTDTQYF
CDR3 DNA: TGTGCCACCGAGGGGACTAGCGGGAGTAGGGGCACAGATACGCAGTATTTT

D gene: TRBD2
J gene: TRBJ2-5
CDR3 length: 16
clone size: NA
V gene: TRBV6-1
CDR3 protein: CASSAGGGSYQETQYF
CDR3 DNA: TGTGCCAGCAGTGCTGGGGGAGGGTCGTACCAAGAGACCCAGTACTTC

D gene: NA
J gene: TRBJ1-2
CDR3 length: 13
clone size: once
V gene: TRBV5-6
CDR3 protein: CASSLKGGYGYTF
CDR3 DNA: TGTGCCAGCAGCTTGAAGGGGGGGTATGGCTACACCTTC

D gene: NA
J gene: TRBJ2-1
CDR3 length: 14
clone size: NA
V gene: TRBV4-2
CDR3 protein: CASSQDLQPNEQFF
CDR3 DNA: TGTGCCAGCAGCCAAGATCTACAGCCTAATGAGCAGTTCTTC

D gene: NA
J gene: TRBJ1-4
CDR3 length: 14
clone size: NA
V gene: TRBV19
CDR3 protein: CASSIGGEHEKLFF
CDR3 DNA: TGTGCCAGTAGTATAGGGGGCGAACACGAAAAACTGTTTTTT

D gene: NA
J gene: TRBJ1-2
CDR3 length: 12
clone size: once
V gene: TRBV30
CDR3 protein: CAWSAGAHGYTF
CDR3 DNA: TGTGCCTGGAGTGCAGGTGCCCATGGCTACACCTTC

D gene: TRBD1
J gene: TRBJ2-7
CDR3 length: 14
clone size: NA
V gene: TRBV12-5
CDR3 protein: CASGPSDRGYEQYF
CDR3 DNA: TGTGCTAGTGGCCCTAGTGACAGGGGCTACGAGCAGTACTTC

D gene: TRBD1
J gene: TRBJ2-7
CDR3 length: 14
clone size: once
V gene: TRBV5-4
CDR3 protein: CASSSDRGRVEQYF
CDR3 DNA: TGTGCCAGCAGCTCGGATAGGGGGCGGGTCGAGCAGTACTTC

D gene: TRBD1
J gene: TRBJ1-2
CDR3 length: 19
clone size: NA
V gene: TRBV30
CDR3 protein: CAWTARDRQNLLANYGYPF
CDR3 DNA: TGTGCCTGGACGGCGAGGGACAGGCAAAATTTACTAGCTAACTATGGCTACCCCTTC